This T cell receptor beta chain was captured by sequencing in a study of blood T cells in healthy people across ages (dated by TCRdb to between 2015 and 2016). Background for the entire study: In model experiments, roughly one uniquely barcoded TCR beta cDNA molecule per two T cells was captured by template switching. Four age groups were formed from the donors: young (average 16 years), middle-aged (roughly 38), aged (62) and long-lived (approximately 78). To track age-related changes in TCR beta repertoire diversity, the study relied on deep sequencing normalized with unique cDNA molecular identifiers. Using the same blood draw, the study looked at two additional independent replicas of 1 million unique cDNA reads for two donors, one aged 18 to 29 and the other aged 80 or older. To avoid experimental bias, donors of different ages were spread randomly across the sequencing lanes. Beyond this particular receptor, the publication reports: Since profiling was done on bulk unsorted PBMCs, naive and antigen-experienced compartments could not be conclusively compared. Total diversity estimates from one million sequenced T cells were considered lower bounds and underestimates. A strong correlation was found between observed TCR beta diversity and the percentage of naive T cells measured by flow cytometry. As age increased, observed TCR beta diversity per million T cells dropped in a roughly linear way, and a significant reduction was already evident by age 40. The long-lived group showed more naive CD4+ T cells, fewer expanded clones and increased TCR diversity than the aged group, suggesting age selection. Donor CMV infection status was unknown, potentially confounding age-related changes in expanded clonotypes.

Libraries were built with 5' RACE. Sequenced using an Illumina HiSeq 2500. A second PCR of roughly 7 to 11 cycles was performed with a sample-barcoded 5' primer and a J-beta primer mix. A template-switch 5' adaptor carrying 12 random nucleotides introduced a unique molecular identifier onto each TCR beta cDNA molecule. Each sample yielded at least 3 million CDR3-containing paired-end reads. All of the RNA was converted into first-strand cDNA using the Mint cDNA synthesis kit, with a TRBC-specific oligonucleotide serving as the primer. Following uracil-DNA glycosylase treatment, all cDNA underwent a first 18-cycle PCR with the universal primers M1SS and BC2_uni_R. Per the authors' processing: Each sample was normalized by randomly selecting 1 million high-quality reads, each carrying a distinct molecular identifier. Instead of being binned into consensus sequences, reads with shared molecular identifiers were discarded. CDR3 identification, clonotype clustering and error correction used MiTCR with a Q25 quality threshold and the strictest error-elimination algorithm. A nonparametric unseen species model with Euler transformation was used to estimate a lower bound on total TCR beta diversity. The public reads were run again by TCRdb, first through fastp at Q25 and then through MiXCR, and only productive beta chains were kept. Rows matching on CDR3 protein sequence are summarized as one entry with the most common DNA and genes. These V and J calls derive from TCRdb rather than the authors' analysis. Counted in this sample were about 1,800,000 distinct CDR3 sequences; 28% of them appeared once. The ten top clones hold less than 9.5% of the sample.

From the cysteine up to the phenylalanine, the CDR3 has a length of 16 residues. Solely the CDR3 DNA is kept, with 48 bases framed from the first base. V is reduced by 6 bases and J by 0 bases, leaving a spacing of 19 bases between them. The germline V gene (reference sequence) sets CDR1 to DFQATT and CDR2 to SNEGSKA. The approximately 40 donors, aged about 6 to 95 years, were systemically healthy Caucasian individuals from Russia. Each donor gave approximately 9.4 milliliters of peripheral blood, drawn into EDTA-treated Vacutainer tubes. Ficoll-Paque density-gradient centrifugation was used to isolate PBMCs, with at least 7 million per sample. Total RNA, at least 6 micrograms per sample, was extracted from PBMCs with Trizol reagent. The percentages of naive CD45RAhigh/CD27high T cells were determined by flow cytometry on a PBMC aliquot from every donor. As regards this clonotype: Its target antigen remains unknown. Per-base qualities were not stored, and no clone one base away is much larger.

The source of this sequence is a woman under 40 in good health. The V and J genes are TRBV20-1 and TRBJ2-3; a tentative D match to TRBD2 spans 6 bases. The sequenced sample was blood. The CDR3 reads as follows: CSAGPYRDSSTDTQYF. The nucleotides read TGCAGTGCCGGACCCTACCGGGACTCCAGCACAGATACGCAGTATTTT.